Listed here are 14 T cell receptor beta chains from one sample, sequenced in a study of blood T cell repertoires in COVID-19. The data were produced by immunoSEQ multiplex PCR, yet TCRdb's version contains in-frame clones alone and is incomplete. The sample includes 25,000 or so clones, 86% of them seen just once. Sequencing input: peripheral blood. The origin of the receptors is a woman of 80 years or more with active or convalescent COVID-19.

This CDR3 reads CASSLGGAGGLPDTQYF. In nucleotides, the CDR3 is TGTGCCAGCAGCTTAGGCGGCGCGGGGGGGCTCCCAGATACGCAGTATTTT. V usage is TRBV13 and J usage is TRBJ2-3; the match to TRBD2 covers 9 bases. CDR3 length: 17 amino acids. Germline V gives CDR1 PRHDT, CDR2 FYEKMQ (reference sequence). V lost 0 bases, J lost 4 bases, and 8 bases stayed unmatched. Full variable domain (remainder filled in from reference TRBV13 and TRBJ2-3): AAGVIQSPRHLIKEKRETATLKCYPIPRHDTVYWYQQGPGQDPQFLISFYEKMQSDKGSIPDRFSAQQFSDYHSELNMSSLELGDSALYFCASSLGGAGGLPDTQYFGPGTRLTVL.

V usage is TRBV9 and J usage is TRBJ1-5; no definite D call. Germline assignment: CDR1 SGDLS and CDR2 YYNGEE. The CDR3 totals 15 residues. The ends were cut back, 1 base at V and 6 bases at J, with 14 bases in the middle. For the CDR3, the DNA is TGTGCCAGCAGCGTATGGTTGCGGCTTGGTCAGCCCCAGCATTTT. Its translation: CASSVWLRLGQPQHF.

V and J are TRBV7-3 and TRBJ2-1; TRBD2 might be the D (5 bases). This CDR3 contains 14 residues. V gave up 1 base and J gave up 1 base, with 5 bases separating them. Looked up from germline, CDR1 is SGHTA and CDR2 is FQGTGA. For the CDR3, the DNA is TGTGCCAGCAGCTTAAGCGGGTCCTACAATGAGCAGTTCTTC. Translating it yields CASSLSGSYNEQFF.

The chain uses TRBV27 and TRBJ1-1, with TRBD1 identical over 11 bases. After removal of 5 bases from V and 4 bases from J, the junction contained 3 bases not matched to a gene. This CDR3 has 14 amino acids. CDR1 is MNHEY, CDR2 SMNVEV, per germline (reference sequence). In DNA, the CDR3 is TGTGCCAGCAGTGATGGGACAGGGGGCACTGAAGCTTTCTTT. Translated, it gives CASSDGTGGTEAFF.

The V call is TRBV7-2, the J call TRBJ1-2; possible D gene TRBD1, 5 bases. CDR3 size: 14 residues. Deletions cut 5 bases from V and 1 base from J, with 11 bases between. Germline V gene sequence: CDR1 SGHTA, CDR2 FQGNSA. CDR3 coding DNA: TGTGCCAGCAGCCTAAGACAGAATAACTATGGCTACACCTTC. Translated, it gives CASSLRQNNYGYTF.

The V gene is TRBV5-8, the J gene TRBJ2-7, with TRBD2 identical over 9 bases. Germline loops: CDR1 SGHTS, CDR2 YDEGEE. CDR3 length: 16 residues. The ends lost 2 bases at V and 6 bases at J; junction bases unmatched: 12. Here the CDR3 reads CASSLGRISTSGEQYF. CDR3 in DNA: TGTGCCAGCAGCTTAGGAAGAATCTCGACTAGCGGCGAGCAGTACTTC.

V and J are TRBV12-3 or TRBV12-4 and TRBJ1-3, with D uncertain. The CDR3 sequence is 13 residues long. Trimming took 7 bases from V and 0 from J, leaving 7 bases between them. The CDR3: CASNFASGNTIYF. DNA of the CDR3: TGTGCCAGCAACTTTGCCTCTGGAAACACCATATATTTT.

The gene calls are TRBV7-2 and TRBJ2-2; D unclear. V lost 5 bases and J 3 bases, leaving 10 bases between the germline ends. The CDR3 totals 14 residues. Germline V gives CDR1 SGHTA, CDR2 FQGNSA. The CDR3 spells CASSKSRDTGELFF. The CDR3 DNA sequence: TGTGCCAGCAGCAAAAGCCGGGACACCGGGGAGCTGTTTTTT.

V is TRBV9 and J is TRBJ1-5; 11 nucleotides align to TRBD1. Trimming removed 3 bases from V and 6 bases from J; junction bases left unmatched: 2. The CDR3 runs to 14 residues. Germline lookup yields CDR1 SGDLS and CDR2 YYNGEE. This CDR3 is CASSEGTGGQPQHF. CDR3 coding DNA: TGTGCCAGCAGCGAGGGGACAGGGGGTCAGCCCCAGCATTTT.

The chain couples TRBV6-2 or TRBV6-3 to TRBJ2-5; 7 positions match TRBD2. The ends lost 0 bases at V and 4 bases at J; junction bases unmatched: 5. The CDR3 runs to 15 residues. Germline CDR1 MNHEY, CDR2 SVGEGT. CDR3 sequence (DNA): TGTGCCAGCAGTTACTCCGGCGGGGGATCAGAGACCCAGTACTTC. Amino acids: CASSYSGGGSETQYF.

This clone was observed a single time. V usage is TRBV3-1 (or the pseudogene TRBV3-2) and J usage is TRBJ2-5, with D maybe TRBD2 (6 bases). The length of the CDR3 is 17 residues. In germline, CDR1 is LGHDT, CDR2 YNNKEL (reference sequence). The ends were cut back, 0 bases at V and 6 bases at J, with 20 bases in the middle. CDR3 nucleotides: TGTGCCAGCAGCCAAGACCCTCTAGCGCCTCAAAGGAAGACCCAGTACTTC. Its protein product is CASSQDPLAPQRKTQYF.

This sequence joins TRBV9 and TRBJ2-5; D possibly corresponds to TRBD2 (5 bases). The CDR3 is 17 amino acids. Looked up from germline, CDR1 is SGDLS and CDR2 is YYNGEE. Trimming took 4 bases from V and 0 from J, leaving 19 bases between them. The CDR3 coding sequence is TGTGCCAGCAGCCAAGCCGGCGGGCAGTCGTACCAAGAGACCCAGTACTTC. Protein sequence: CASSQAGGQSYQETQYF.

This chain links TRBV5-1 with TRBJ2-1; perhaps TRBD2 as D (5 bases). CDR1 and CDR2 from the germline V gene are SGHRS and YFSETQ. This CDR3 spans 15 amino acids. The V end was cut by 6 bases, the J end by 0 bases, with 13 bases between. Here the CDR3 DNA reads TGCGCCAGCACCAACGGGGATAGCTCCTACAATGAGCAGTTCTTC. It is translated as CASTNGDSSYNEQFF.

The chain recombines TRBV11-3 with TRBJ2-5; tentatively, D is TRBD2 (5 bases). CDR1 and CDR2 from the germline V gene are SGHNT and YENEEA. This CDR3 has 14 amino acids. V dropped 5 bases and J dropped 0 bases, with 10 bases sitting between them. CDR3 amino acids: CASSRSGNQETQYF. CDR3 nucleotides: TGTGCCAGCAGCCGATCCGGGAACCAAGAGACCCAGTACTTC.